This T cell receptor (beta chain) was captured by sequencing in a study of CD8+CD57+ T cells in acquired aplastic anemia. This clonotype was counted at least ten times. Using genomic DNA as the template, TCR beta VDJ and CDR3 profiling was carried out. TCRdb independently ran MiXCR on the reads; one entry per CDR3 protein. The repertoire has 98,000 or so distinct CDR3 sequences, under 60% of them found once; the top ten carry roughly 31%. The TCR comes from a human donor in good health, serving as a control. Sequencing was done on a sample of sorted CD4+, CD8+, or CD8+CD57+ T cells (not recorded which) from PBMCs.

The CDR3 protein is CASSLELDTQYF. In DNA form, the CDR3 reads TGTGCCAGCAGCTTAGAGCTAGATACGCAGTATTTT. The chain recombines TRBV7-2 with TRBJ2-3; the D is unclear. CDR3 length: 12 amino acids. Germline V gene data show CDR1 as SGHTA and CDR2 as FQGNSA. Trimming left V 1 base short and J 5 bases short, with 4 bases between.